A selection of T cell receptor beta chains follows, all from one sample in a study of T cell responses to AZD1222 COVID-19 vaccine. The data were produced by immunoSEQ multiplex PCR, yet TCRdb's version contains in-frame clones alone and is incomplete. The sample lists about 120,000 clones, approximately 90% occurring once. This material consisted of peripheral blood, taken 28 days after the second AZD1222 dose. Source of these receptors: an adult who received the AZD1222 COVID-19 vaccine. The CDR3 runs from the conserved cysteine through the conserved F or W. The order of the fields is D gene, J gene, clone size, V gene, CDR3 length, CDR3 protein, CDR3 DNA. The D gene is left open where the match is weak. Rows give clone size only sometimes, using once, few, many, or a class for an expanded clone.

- TRBJ2-4 - TRBV6-2/TRBV6-3 20 CASSYSVGTLLQAGPNIQYF TGTGCCAGCAGTTACTCGGTCGGGACCCTTCTTCAGGCGGGCCCAAACATTCAGTACTTC
- TRBJ1-1 once TRBV19 15 CASSIVGGGNTEAFF TGTGCCAGTAGTATAGTGGGGGGTGGGAACACTGAAGCTTTCTTT
- TRBJ2-7 - TRBV15 16 CATSRVGGLEAYEQYF TGTGCCACCAGCAGAGTGGGGGGTCTGGAGGCCTACGAGCAGTACTTC
- TRBJ2-1 - TRBV19 11 CASSAGHEQFF TGTGCCAGTAGTGCTGGTCATGAGCAGTTCTTC
TRBD1 TRBJ1-2 - TRBV27 13 CASSLGTDYGYTF TGTGCCAGCAGTTTAGGGACAGATTATGGCTACACCTTC
TRBD2 TRBJ2-5 - TRBV19 16 CASSRIGTSDKETQYF TGTGCCAGTAGCAGAATAGGGACTAGTGACAAAGAGACCCAGTACTTC
- TRBJ2-7 - TRBV12-3/TRBV12-4 11 CASSYEYEQYF TGTGCCAGCAGTTATGAATACGAGCAGTACTTC
TRBD1 TRBJ2-7 - TRBV10-3 14 CAISEGGSTYEQYF TGTGCCATCAGTGAAGGGGGCTCCACCTACGAGCAGTACTTC
- TRBJ1-2 - TRBV5-1 14 CASSLASTKDGYTF TGCGCCAGCAGCTTGGCCTCTACTAAGGATGGCTACACCTTC
- TRBJ1-4 - TRBV27 12 CASSSDRFAMFF TGTGCCAGCAGTTCCGACAGGTTCGCAATGTTTTTT
- TRBJ2-7 - TRBV7-2 16 CASSFAVKGPSYEQYF TGTGCCAGCAGCTTTGCTGTTAAGGGGCCCTCCTACGAGCAGTACTTC
- TRBJ1-5 - TRBV20-1 10 CRRRNQSQHF TGCAGGAGAAGAAATCAGTCCCAGCATTTT
- TRBJ2-2 - TRBV29-1 14 CSATQGRKTGELFF TGCAGCGCGACACAGGGTAGAAAAACCGGGGAGCTGTTTTTT
- TRBJ2-2 - TRBV30 14 CAWRRTANTGELFF TGTGCCTGGAGGAGGACGGCGAACACCGGGGAGCTGTTTTTT
- TRBJ1-2 - TRBV6-5 15 CASSYSKGGQVGYTF TGTGCCAGCAGTTACTCGAAAGGGGGTCAGGTGGGCTACACCTTC
- TRBJ2-2 - TRBV7-8 16 CASSPWGGVGTGELFF TGTGCCAGCAGCCCCTGGGGCGGGGTGGGCACCGGGGAGCTGTTTTTT
- TRBJ2-2 - TRBV10-1 13 CASSQGGTGELFF TGCGCCAGCAGTCAGGGAGGCACCGGGGAGCTGTTTTTT
- TRBJ1-1 - TRBV11-3 13 CASSSPVRTEAFF TGTGCCAGCAGCTCCCCAGTCCGCACTGAAGCTTTCTTT
- TRBJ2-7 - TRBV7-9 12 CASTRTIYEQYF TGTGCCAGCACCCGAACTATTTACGAGCAGTACTTC
- TRBJ2-7 - TRBV19 13 CASSIDVNYEQYF TGTGCCAGTAGTATAGATGTCAACTACGAGCAGTACTTC
- TRBJ1-5 - TRBV10-2 15 CASSRGREGGQPQHF TGCGCCAGCAGCCGCGGCAGGGAGGGTGGACAGCCCCAGCATTTT
TRBD1 TRBJ2-7 - TRBV10-3 13 CAISDRDRYEQYF TGTGCCATCAGTGACCGGGACAGGTACGAGCAGTACTTC
TRBD1 TRBJ2-1 - TRBV11-1 13 CASSPQGLVEQFF TGTGCCAGCAGTCCACAGGGGTTGGTTGAGCAGTTCTTC
- TRBJ2-3 - TRBV6-1 16 CASSEMVQRSTDTQYF TGTGCCAGCAGTGAGATGGTACAGCGTAGCACAGATACGCAGTATTTT
- TRBJ1-4 few TRBV10-1 13 CATHRVRGEKLFF TGCGCCACTCACAGGGTGAGGGGTGAAAAACTGTTTTTT
- TRBJ1-4 - TRBV5-6 14 CASSWGIVDEKLFF TGTGCCAGCAGCTGGGGAATCGTGGATGAAAAACTGTTTTTT
- TRBJ1-1 - TRBV29-1 13 CSSKEGSNTEAFF TGCAGCTCCAAGGAGGGATCAAACACTGAAGCTTTCTTT
- TRBJ2-2 - TRBV6-5 16 CASSYSRGASTGELFF TGTGCCAGCAGTTACTCGAGGGGGGCGAGCACCGGGGAGCTGTTTTTT
- TRBJ2-7 - TRBV7-8 12 CASSSSSYEQYF TGTGCCAGCAGCTCCAGCTCCTACGAGCAGTACTTC
TRBD1 TRBJ1-1 - TRBV18 18 CASSPRGTGFLMNTEAFF TGTGCCAGCTCACCTCGCGGGACAGGTTTCTTGATGAACACTGAAGCTTTCTTT
TRBD2 TRBJ2-7 - TRBV5-1 14 CASSPSGGVYEQYF TGCGCCAGCAGCCCCTCGGGAGGGGTGTACGAGCAGTACTTC
TRBD1 TRBJ1-4 once TRBV5-8 15 CASSLWGQSNEKLFF TGTGCCAGCAGCTTGTGGGGACAGAGCAATGAAAAACTGTTTTTT
- TRBJ1-3 - TRBV5-1 14 CASSPLSSGNTIYF TGCGCCAGCAGCCCCTTGAGTTCTGGAAACACCATATATTTT
- TRBJ2-2 - TRBV7-3 16 CASSPTTLLPTGELFF TGTGCCAGCAGCCCGACAACCCTATTACCCACCGGGGAGCTGTTTTTT
- TRBJ1-2 few TRBV7-9 13 CASSFGEGYGYTF TGTGCCAGCAGCTTCGGAGAGGGCTATGGCTACACCTTC
TRBD1 TRBJ1-2 - TRBV12-3/TRBV12-4 13 CASRNTGGHGYTF TGTGCCAGCAGGAATACAGGGGGCCATGGCTACACCTTC
- TRBJ2-4 - TRBV6-1 17 CASSEPALTLAKNIQYF TGTGCCAGCAGTGAGCCGGCTCTAACACTAGCCAAAAACATTCAGTACTTC
- TRBJ1-6 - TRBV2 16 CASSEGGFRTNSPLHF TGTGCCAGCAGTGAAGGCGGGTTCCGGACCAATTCACCCCTCCACTTT
TRBD1 TRBJ2-7 - TRBV2 13 CASTGQGVYEQYF TGTGCCAGCACGGGACAGGGGGTCTACGAGCAGTACTTC
- TRBJ1-1 - TRBV15 15 CATSRDQGTNTEAFF TGTGCCACCAGCAGAGATCAGGGGACGAACACTGAAGCTTTCTTT
TRBD1 TRBJ2-3 - TRBV9 18 CASSVALPGQGSADTQYF TGTGCCAGCAGCGTAGCCCTACCGGGACAGGGCTCGGCAGATACGCAGTATTTT
- TRBJ1-2 few TRBV2 15 CASSEIGGASYGYTF TGTGCCAGCAGTGAGATCGGAGGGGCAAGCTATGGCTACACCTTC
- TRBJ1-4 - TRBV7-9 16 CASSPREGIPHEKLFF TGTGCCAGCAGCCCTAGGGAGGGGATCCCGCATGAAAAACTGTTTTTT
- TRBJ2-1 - TRBV7-9 16 CASSFRGGSSYNEQFF TGTGCCAGCAGCTTTCGCGGGGGCAGCTCCTACAATGAGCAGTTCTTC
- TRBJ1-1 - TRBV12-3/TRBV12-4 11 CASSLGTEAFF TGTGCCAGCAGTTTGGGCACTGAAGCTTTCTTT
TRBD1 TRBJ1-2 - TRBV4-1 18 CASSQEGTGLSFNYGYTF TGCGCCAGCAGCCAAGAAGGGACAGGGCTCTCATTTAACTATGGCTACACCTTC
TRBD1 TRBJ1-5 - TRBV6-5 14 CATDRGFSNQPQHF TGTGCCACCGACAGGGGCTTCAGCAATCAGCCCCAGCATTTT
TRBD1 TRBJ2-7 once TRBV5-1 18 CASSLVGSGTGVTYEQYF TGCGCCAGCAGCTTGGTGGGATCCGGGACAGGGGTGACCTACGAGCAGTACTTC
- TRBJ2-7 - TRBV3-1/TRBV3-2 13 CASSPLGENEQYF TGTGCCAGCAGCCCACTCGGGGAGAACGAGCAGTATTTC